Listed below are T cell receptor beta chains from one sample, sequenced in a study of T-cell reconstitution after alpha-beta-depleted transplantation in children. TCRdb reprocessed the PCR reads with MiXCR, giving one entry per CDR3 protein. There are about 200,000 distinct CDR3 sequences in the sample; roughly 6% occur only once, and roughly 4.8% lies in the top ten. The specimen was PBMCs, collected before TCRalphabeta/CD19-depleted stem cell transplant. The receptors derive from a girl under three years old with combined immunodeficiency, due to receive a stem cell transplant. Both conserved end residues are part of each CDR3. D genes are given only for firm matches. Clone size is stated in some rows and not others, as once, few, many or a class when expanded.

v_gene: TRBV6-2/TRBV6-3; abundance: many; j_gene: TRBJ2-7; d_gene: TRBD2; len: 13; CDR3nt: TGTGCCAGCGGGATCGGGACTAACTACGAGCAGTACTTC; CDR3aa: CASGIGTNYEQYF
v_gene: TRBV4-3; abundance: many; j_gene: TRBJ2-1; d_gene: NA; len: 15; CDR3nt: TGCGCCAGCAGCCAAGACCCGGGAGTGTACAATGAGCAGTTCTTC; CDR3aa: CASSQDPGVYNEQFF
v_gene: TRBV12-3/TRBV12-4; abundance: many; j_gene: TRBJ1-3; d_gene: NA; len: 14; CDR3nt: TGTGCCAGCAGTTTAATGGGCTCTGGAAACACCATATATTTT; CDR3aa: CASSLMGSGNTIYF
v_gene: TRBV29-1; abundance: many; j_gene: TRBJ2-5; d_gene: NA; len: 13; CDR3nt: TGCAGCGGGTACAGGTGGATTGGAGAGACCCAGTACTTC; CDR3aa: CSGYRWIGETQYF
v_gene: TRBV10-3; abundance: NA; j_gene: TRBJ1-1; d_gene: NA; len: 14; CDR3nt: TGTGCCATCAGTGAGGGGTATCCGAACACTGAAGCTTTCTTT; CDR3aa: CAISEGYPNTEAFF
v_gene: TRBV7-2; abundance: many; j_gene: TRBJ1-1; d_gene: NA; len: 15; CDR3nt: TGTGCCAGCACCGAAACCGGACTCCCGAACACTGAAGCTTTCTTT; CDR3aa: CASTETGLPNTEAFF
v_gene: TRBV3-1; abundance: few; j_gene: TRBJ1-6; d_gene: TRBD1; len: 14; CDR3nt: TGTGCCAGCGACAGGGGGCGTGGAGAATCACCCCTCCACTTT; CDR3aa: CASDRGRGESPLHF
v_gene: TRBV11-2; abundance: many; j_gene: TRBJ1-1; d_gene: NA; len: 15; CDR3nt: TGTGCCAGCAGCCGGGGATCAGGCAGTTACACTGAAGCTTTCTTT; CDR3aa: CASSRGSGSYTEAFF
v_gene: TRBV4-1; abundance: few; j_gene: TRBJ1-2; d_gene: NA; len: 13; CDR3nt: TGCGCCAGCAGCCAAGACCGGAGACTCGGCTACACCTTC; CDR3aa: CASSQDRRLGYTF
v_gene: TRBV6-2/TRBV6-3; abundance: few; j_gene: TRBJ2-2; d_gene: NA; len: 14; CDR3nt: TGTGCCAGCAAATTCATCTTATACGGCGGGGAGCTGTTTTTT; CDR3aa: CASKFILYGGELFF